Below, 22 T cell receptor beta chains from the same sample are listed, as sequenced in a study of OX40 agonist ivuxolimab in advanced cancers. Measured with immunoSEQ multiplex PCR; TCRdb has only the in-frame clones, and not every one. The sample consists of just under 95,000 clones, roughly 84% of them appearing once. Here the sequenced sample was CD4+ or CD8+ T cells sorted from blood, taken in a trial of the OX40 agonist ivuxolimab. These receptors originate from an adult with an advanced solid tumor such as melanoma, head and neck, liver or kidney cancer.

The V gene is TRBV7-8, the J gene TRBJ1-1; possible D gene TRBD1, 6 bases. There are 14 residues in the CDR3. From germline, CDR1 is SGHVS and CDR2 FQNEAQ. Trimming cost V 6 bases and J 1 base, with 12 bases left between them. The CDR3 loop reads CASRPPGQNTEAFF. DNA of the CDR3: TGTGCCAGCAGACCTCCGGGACAGAACACTGAAGCTTTCTTT.

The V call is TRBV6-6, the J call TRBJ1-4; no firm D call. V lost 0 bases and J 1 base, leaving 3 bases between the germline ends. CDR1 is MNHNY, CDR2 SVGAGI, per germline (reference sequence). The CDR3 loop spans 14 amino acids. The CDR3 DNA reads TGTGCCAGCAGTTACTCGAGAACTAATGAAAAACTGTTTTTT. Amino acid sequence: CASSYSRTNEKLFF.

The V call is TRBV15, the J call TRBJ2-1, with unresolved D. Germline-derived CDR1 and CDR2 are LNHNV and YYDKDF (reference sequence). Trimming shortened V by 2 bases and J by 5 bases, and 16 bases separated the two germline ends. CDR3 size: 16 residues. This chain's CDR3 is CATSRPPSVSDNEQFF. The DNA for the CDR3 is TGTGCCACCAGCAGACCGCCTAGTGTTTCCGACAATGAGCAGTTCTTC.

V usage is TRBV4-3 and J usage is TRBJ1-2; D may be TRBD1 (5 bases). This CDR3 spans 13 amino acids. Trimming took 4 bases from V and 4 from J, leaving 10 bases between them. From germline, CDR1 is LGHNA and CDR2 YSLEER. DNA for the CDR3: TGCGCCAGCAGCCCTGGCAGGGCCTATGGCTACACCTTC. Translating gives CASSPGRAYGYTF.

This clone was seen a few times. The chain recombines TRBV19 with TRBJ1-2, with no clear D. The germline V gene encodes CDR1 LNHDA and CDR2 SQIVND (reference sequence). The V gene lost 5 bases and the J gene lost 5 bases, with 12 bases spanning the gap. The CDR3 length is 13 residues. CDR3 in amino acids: CASSQSSRYGYTF. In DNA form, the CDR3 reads TGTGCCAGTAGTCAGTCCAGTAGGTATGGCTACACCTTC.

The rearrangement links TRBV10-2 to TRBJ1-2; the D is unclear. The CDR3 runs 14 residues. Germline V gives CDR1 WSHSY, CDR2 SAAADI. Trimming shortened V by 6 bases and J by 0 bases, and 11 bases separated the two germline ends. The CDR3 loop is CASRPGDSNYGYTF. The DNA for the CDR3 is TGCGCCAGCAGGCCGGGAGACTCTAACTATGGCTACACCTTC.

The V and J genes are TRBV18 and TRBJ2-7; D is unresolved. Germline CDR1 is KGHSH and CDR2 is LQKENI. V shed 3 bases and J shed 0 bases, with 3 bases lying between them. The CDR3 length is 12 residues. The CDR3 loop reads CASSPDSYEQYF. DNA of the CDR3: TGTGCCAGCTCACCCGACTCCTACGAGCAGTACTTC.

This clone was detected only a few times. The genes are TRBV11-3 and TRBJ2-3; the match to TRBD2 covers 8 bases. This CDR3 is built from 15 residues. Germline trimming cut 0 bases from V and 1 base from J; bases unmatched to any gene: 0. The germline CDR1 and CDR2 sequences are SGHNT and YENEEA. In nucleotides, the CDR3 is TGTGCCAGCAGCTTAGATAGCGGGGGCACAGATACGCAGTATTTT. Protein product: CASSLDSGGTDTQYF.

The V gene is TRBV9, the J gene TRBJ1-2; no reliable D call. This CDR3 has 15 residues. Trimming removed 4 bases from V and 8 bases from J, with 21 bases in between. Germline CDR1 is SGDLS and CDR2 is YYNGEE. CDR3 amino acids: CASSLRQFPARGYTF. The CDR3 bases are TGTGCCAGCAGCCTCCGACAATTTCCCGCGAGGGGCTACACCTTC. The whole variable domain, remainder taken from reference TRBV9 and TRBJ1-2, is DSGVTQTPKHLITATGQRVTLRCSPRSGDLSVYWYQQSLDQGLQFLIQYYNGEERAKGNILERFSAQQFPDLHSELNLSSLELGDSALYFCASSLRQFPARGYTFGSGTRLTVV.

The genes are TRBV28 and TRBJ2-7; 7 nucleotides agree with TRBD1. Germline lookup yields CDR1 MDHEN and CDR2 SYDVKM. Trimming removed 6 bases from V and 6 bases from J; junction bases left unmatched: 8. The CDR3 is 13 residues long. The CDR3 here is CASSYPRDSEQYF. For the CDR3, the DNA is TGTGCCAGCAGCTACCCCCGGGACAGCGAGCAGTACTTC.

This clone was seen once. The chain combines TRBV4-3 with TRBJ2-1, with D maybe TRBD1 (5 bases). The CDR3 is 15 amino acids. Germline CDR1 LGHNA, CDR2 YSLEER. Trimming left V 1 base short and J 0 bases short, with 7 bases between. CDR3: CASSQGTGSYNEQFF. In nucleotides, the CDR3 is TGCGCCAGCAGCCAAGGCACAGGCTCCTACAATGAGCAGTTCTTC.

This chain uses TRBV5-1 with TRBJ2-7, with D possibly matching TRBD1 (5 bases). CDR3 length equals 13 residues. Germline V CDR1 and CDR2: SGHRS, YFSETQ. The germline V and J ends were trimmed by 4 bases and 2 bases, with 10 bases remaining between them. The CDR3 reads CASSIDSTYEQYF. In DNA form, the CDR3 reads TGCGCCAGCAGCATTGACAGTACCTACGAGCAGTACTTC.

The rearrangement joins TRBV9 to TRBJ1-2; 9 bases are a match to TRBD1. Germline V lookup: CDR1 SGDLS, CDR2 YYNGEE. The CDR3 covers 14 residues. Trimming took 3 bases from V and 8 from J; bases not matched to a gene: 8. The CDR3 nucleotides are TGTGCCAGCAGCGCGGACAGGGGAACGGCGGGCTACACCTTC. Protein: CASSADRGTAGYTF. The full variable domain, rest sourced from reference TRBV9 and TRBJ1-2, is DSGVTQTPKHLITATGQRVTLRCSPRSGDLSVYWYQQSLDQGLQFLIQYYNGEERAKGNILERFSAQQFPDLHSELNLSSLELGDSALYFCASSADRGTAGYTFGSGTRLTVV.

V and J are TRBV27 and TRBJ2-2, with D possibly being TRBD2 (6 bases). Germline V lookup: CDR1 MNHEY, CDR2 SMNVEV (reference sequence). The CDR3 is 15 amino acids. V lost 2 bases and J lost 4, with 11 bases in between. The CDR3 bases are TGTGCCAGCAGTTTAAGGGACTTGCTCACCGGGGAGCTGTTTTTT. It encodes CASSLRDLLTGELFF.

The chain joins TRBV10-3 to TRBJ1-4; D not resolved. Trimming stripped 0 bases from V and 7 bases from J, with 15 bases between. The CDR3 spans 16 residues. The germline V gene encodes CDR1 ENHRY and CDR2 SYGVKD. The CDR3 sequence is CAISESRGIGSEKLFF. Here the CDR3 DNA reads TGTGCCATCAGTGAGTCGAGAGGGATTGGGAGTGAAAAACTGTTTTTT.

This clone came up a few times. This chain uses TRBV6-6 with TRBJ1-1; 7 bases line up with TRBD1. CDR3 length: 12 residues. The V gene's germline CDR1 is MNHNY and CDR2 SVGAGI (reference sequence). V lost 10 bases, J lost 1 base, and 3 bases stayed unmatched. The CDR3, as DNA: TGTGCCACCAGGGGGGGGAACACTGAAGCTTTCTTT. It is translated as CATRGGNTEAFF.

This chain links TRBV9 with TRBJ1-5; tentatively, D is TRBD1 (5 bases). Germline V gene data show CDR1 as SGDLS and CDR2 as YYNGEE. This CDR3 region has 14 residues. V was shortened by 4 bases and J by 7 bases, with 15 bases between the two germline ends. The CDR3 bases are TGTGCCAGCAGCCCGACAGTGGTAGGGCAGCCCCAGCATTTT. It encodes CASSPTVVGQPQHF. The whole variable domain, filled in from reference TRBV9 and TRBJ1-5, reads DSGVTQTPKHLITATGQRVTLRCSPRSGDLSVYWYQQSLDQGLQFLIQYYNGEERAKGNILERFSAQQFPDLHSELNLSSLELGDSALYFCASSPTVVGQPQHFGDGTRLSIL.

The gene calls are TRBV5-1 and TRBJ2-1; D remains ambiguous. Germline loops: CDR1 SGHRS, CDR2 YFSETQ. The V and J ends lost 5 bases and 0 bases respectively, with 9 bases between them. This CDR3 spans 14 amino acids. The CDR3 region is CASSPGYSYNEQFF. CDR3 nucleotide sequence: TGCGCCAGCAGTCCAGGTTACTCCTACAATGAGCAGTTCTTC.

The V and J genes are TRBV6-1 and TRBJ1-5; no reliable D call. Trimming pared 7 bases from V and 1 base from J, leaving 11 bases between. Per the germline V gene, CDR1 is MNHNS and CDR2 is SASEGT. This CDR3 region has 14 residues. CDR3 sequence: CASMEGWSNQPQHF. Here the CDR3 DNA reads TGTGCCAGCATGGAAGGGTGGAGCAATCAGCCCCAGCATTTT.

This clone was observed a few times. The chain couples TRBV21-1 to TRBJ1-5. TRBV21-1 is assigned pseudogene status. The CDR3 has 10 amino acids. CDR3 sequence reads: CATLGQPQHF. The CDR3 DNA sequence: TGTGCCACCCTTGGACAGCCCCAGCATTTT.

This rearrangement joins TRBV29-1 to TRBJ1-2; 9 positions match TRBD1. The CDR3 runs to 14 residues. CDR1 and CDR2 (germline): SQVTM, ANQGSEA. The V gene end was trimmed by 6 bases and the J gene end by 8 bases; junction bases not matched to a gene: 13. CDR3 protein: CSVANRGPNLGYTF. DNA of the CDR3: TGCAGCGTCGCCAACAGGGGGCCAAACTTGGGCTACACCTTC. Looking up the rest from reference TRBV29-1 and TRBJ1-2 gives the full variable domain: SAVISQKPSRDICQRGTSLTIQCQVDSQVTMMFWYRQQPGQSLTLIATANQGSEATYESGFVIDKFPISRPNLTFSTLTVSNMSPEDSSIYLCSVANRGPNLGYTFGSGTRLTVV.

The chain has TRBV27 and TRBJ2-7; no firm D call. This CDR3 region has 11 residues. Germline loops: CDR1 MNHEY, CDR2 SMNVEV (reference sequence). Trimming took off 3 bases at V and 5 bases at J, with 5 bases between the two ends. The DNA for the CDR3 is TGTGCCAGCAGTTTCCTCCACGAGCAGTACTTC. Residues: CASSFLHEQYF.